This is a list of T cell receptor beta chains from one sample in a study of shared clonotypes between healthy human individuals. Profiling relied on immunoSEQ multiplex PCR, and the TCRdb table lists in-frame clones only, not all of them. The sample carries about 1.5 million clones, roughly 96% recorded once. The specimen was naive CD4+ T cells sorted from blood. All receptors come from a man aged 25-40 years in good health. CDR3s include the opening cysteine and the closing phenylalanine or tryptophan. Each record gives: CDR3 protein, clone size, V gene, D gene. A D gene is named only where the DNA matches it firmly. Rows give clone size only sometimes, using once, few, many, or a class for an expanded clone.

CDR3: CASSLVRGNTGELFF
size: once
V: TRBV7-2
D: .

CDR3: CASSLLHNLGQGALGDGYTF
size: once
V: TRBV5-1
D: TRBD1

CDR3: CASRRLLPYNEQFF
size: .
V: TRBV28
D: .

CDR3: CASSPSFRVPYEQYF
size: once
V: TRBV28
D: .

CDR3: CASSFTDPGQGDTIYF
size: .
V: TRBV5-1
D: TRBD1

CDR3: CASSPHPRTPTYEQYF
size: .
V: TRBV9
D: .

CDR3: CASSGGTYQETQYF
size: .
V: TRBV2
D: .

CDR3: CASSPTLGQSYNEQFF
size: .
V: TRBV5-1
D: TRBD1

CDR3: CASSGSGGRFRWADEQFF
size: once
V: TRBV11-2
D: .

CDR3: CASSLGGSPTNEKLFF
size: .
V: TRBV5-6
D: .

CDR3: CASIRTGADSNQPQHF
size: .
V: TRBV19
D: TRBD1

CDR3: CASSRDRNTGELFF
size: once
V: TRBV28
D: .

CDR3: CASSRTTGDYYEQYF
size: .
V: TRBV19
D: .

CDR3: CATSRPESGRGNEQFF
size: .
V: TRBV15
D: TRBD2

CDR3: CASSRDRGSNQPQHF
size: .
V: TRBV19
D: TRBD1

CDR3: CAWSIQGLRTDTQYF
size: .
V: TRBV30
D: .

CDR3: CSATQETQYF
size: .
V: TRBV20-1
D: .

CDR3: CASSLGQGPSNQPQHF
size: .
V: TRBV7-9
D: .

CDR3: CASSPPAGREGEKLFF
size: once
V: TRBV18
D: .

CDR3: CASSLQGFSTGELFF
size: .
V: TRBV5-4
D: .

CDR3: CASSFSGDYEQYF
size: .
V: TRBV5-1
D: .

CDR3: CASSLRMGGVATNEKLFF
size: .
V: TRBV7-2
D: .

CDR3: CASSPFLTGPNTEAFF
size: .
V: TRBV27
D: TRBD1

CDR3: CASSVDLGLNTEAFF
size: .
V: TRBV9
D: .

CDR3: CASSGSGAGANVLTF
size: .
V: TRBV5-1
D: .

CDR3: CASSLVGRTVEETQYF
size: .
V: TRBV5-6
D: .

CDR3: CSVRTVWLNTEAFF
size: .
V: TRBV29-1
D: .

CDR3: CASSGRANTEAFF
size: .
V: TRBV7-8
D: .

CDR3: CSVGGSEQFF
size: .
V: TRBV29-1
D: .

CDR3: CASSMSATNEKLFF
size: once
V: TRBV19
D: .

CDR3: CASSRTETYEQYF
size: .
V: TRBV7-8
D: .

CDR3: CASSPTGGQETQYF
size: .
V: TRBV18
D: TRBD2

CDR3: CAISGTGQVVYEQYF
size: .
V: TRBV10-3
D: .

CDR3: CASRDRRSYNEQFF
size: .
V: TRBV25-1
D: .

CDR3: CAISEGDGTKKQYF
size: .
V: TRBV10-3
D: TRBD2

CDR3: CASSLGPKYEQYF
size: .
V: TRBV28
D: .

CDR3: CASSSGPYQETQYF
size: .
V: TRBV9
D: .

CDR3: CASSLGGYGYTF
size: once
V: TRBV5-4
D: .

CDR3: CASSLSRTEGTQYF
size: .
V: TRBV5-1
D: .

CDR3: CASSVSGRALDEQFF
size: .
V: TRBV6-4
D: TRBD2

CDR3: CASSKTVYGYTF
size: .
V: TRBV21-1
D: .

CDR3: CASRGLALLGEQYF
size: .
V: TRBV6-6
D: .

CDR3: CASSLALGTGAPHEQYF
size: .
V: TRBV4-1
D: TRBD1

CDR3: CASSKVGTGYGYTF
size: .
V: TRBV21-1
D: .

CDR3: CSVAGQADYGYTF
size: .
V: TRBV29-1
D: TRBD1

CDR3: CASSPPPGAPGNTIYF
size: .
V: TRBV18
D: .

CDR3: CASSQAGGRYNEQFF
size: .
V: TRBV7-8
D: TRBD2

CDR3: CASSLRRADNEQFF
size: .
V: TRBV5-1
D: .

CDR3: CASSQQGQYNEQFF
size: .
V: TRBV6-5
D: .

CDR3: CASTGFNEKLFF
size: .
V: TRBV6-1
D: .

CDR3: CASSGRRAGSTDTQYF
size: .
V: TRBV7-8
D: TRBD2

CDR3: CASSLRQGQANYGYTF
size: few
V: TRBV28
D: TRBD1

CDR3: CASSQGQTYEQYF
size: .
V: TRBV6-5
D: .

CDR3: CASSLRGLADKTDTQYF
size: .
V: TRBV28
D: TRBD2

CDR3: CASSVSTGTYEQYF
size: .
V: TRBV9
D: .

CDR3: CASSLERRNEQFF
size: .
V: TRBV5-1
D: .

CDR3: CASSLVGLRGGPDTQYF
size: .
V: TRBV11-3
D: TRBD2

CDR3: CASSLRSGANVLTF
size: once
V: TRBV28
D: .